This is a list of T cell receptor beta chains from one sample in a study of cytomegalovirus exposure and HLA in healthy donors. Generated by immunoSEQ multiplex PCR, the TCRdb table keeps only in-frame clones and is missing some. Of around 170,000 clones listed, approximately 88% are singletons. Sequencing was carried out using PBMCs. The receptor source for this set is a boy between 2 and 10 years old in good health and CMV-seronegative. CDR3s include the opening cysteine and the closing phenylalanine or tryptophan. D genes are given only for firm matches. Not all rows give a size; the values are once, few, many and, for expanded clones, a class.

J | V | D | size | CDR3 | DNA
TRBJ1-1 | TRBV6-1 | - | few | CASNHPRGTEAFF | TGTGCCAGCAACCATCCTAGGGGCACTGAAGCTTTCTTT
TRBJ1-5 | TRBV7-9 | - | few | CASSLGIGGQPQHF | TGTGCCAGCAGCTTAGGGATCGGGGGACAGCCCCAGCATTTT
TRBJ1-6 | TRBV19 | - | - | CASSIGLRGSSPLHF | TGTGCCAGTAGTATAGGACTAAGAGGGAGTTCACCCCTCCACTTT
TRBJ2-7 | TRBV18 | TRBD1 | - | CASSPPKGAGGYEQYF | TGTGCCAGCTCACCGCCAAAGGGGGCTGGAGGCTACGAGCAGTACTTC
TRBJ2-1 | TRBV29-1 | - | - | CSATLSSYNEQFF | TGCAGCGCCACCCTGAGCTCCTACAATGAGCAGTTCTTC
TRBJ2-5 | TRBV28 | TRBD2 | - | CASNPSSGRAETQYF | TGTGCCAGCAATCCCTCTAGCGGGAGGGCCGAGACCCAGTACTTC
TRBJ2-5 | TRBV2 | TRBD2 | - | CASRGTSGWETQYF | TGTGCCAGCAGAGGGACTAGTGGTTGGGAGACCCAGTACTTC
TRBJ2-5 | TRBV19 | - | - | CASSIKETQYF | TGTGCCAGTAGTATTAAAGAGACCCAGTACTTC
TRBJ1-2 | TRBV28 | - | - | CASSSEGLGYTF | TGTGCCAGCAGTTCGGAGGGGCTCGGCTACACCTTC
TRBJ2-7 | TRBV5-1 | TRBD2 | few | CASSLAGREQYF | TGCGCCAGCAGCCTAGCGGGACGCGAGCAGTACTTC
TRBJ2-7 | TRBV29-1 | - | - | CSVGEYEQYF | TGCAGCGTTGGGGAGTACGAGCAGTACTTC
TRBJ2-5 | TRBV7-7 | - | - | CASSLASGLEGETQYF | TGTGCCAGCAGCTTAGCTAGCGGCCTAGAGGGAGAGACCCAGTACTTC
TRBJ2-7 | TRBV2 | TRBD2 | - | CASSVAGGSYEQYF | TGTGCCAGCAGTGTAGCGGGGGGCTCCTACGAGCAGTACTTC
TRBJ2-7 | TRBV4-1 | - | - | CASSQGPSVAGNHYEQYF | TGCGCCAGCAGCCAAGGTCCCAGCGTGGCGGGGAATCACTACGAGCAGTACTTC
TRBJ2-2 | TRBV5-1 | - | - | CASSPPGDRVTGELFF | TGCGCCAGCAGCCCCCCGGGAGATCGGGTCACCGGGGAGCTGTTTTTT
TRBJ1-2 | TRBV9 | - | - | CASSVDSTVYYGYTF | TGTGCCAGCAGCGTAGACTCTACAGTTTACTATGGCTACACCTTC
TRBJ1-1 | TRBV28 | - | - | CASSLRQAPNTEAFF | TGTGCCAGCAGTTTAAGGCAGGCGCCGAACACTGAAGCTTTCTTT
TRBJ2-3 | TRBV19 | TRBD2 | - | CASSPLAGGSDTQYF | TGTGCCAGTAGCCCACTAGCGGGAGGGTCAGATACGCAGTATTTT
TRBJ2-2 | TRBV7-9 | TRBD2 | - | CASRSTSGLHTGELFF | TGTGCCAGCAGGTCGACTAGCGGATTACACACCGGGGAGCTGTTTTTT
TRBJ2-7 | TRBV25-1 | TRBD1 | - | CASSGDRGLDEQYF | TGTGCCAGCAGTGGAGACAGGGGGCTGGACGAGCAGTACTTC
TRBJ2-7 | TRBV4-2 | TRBD1 | - | CASSQPTGTGHSYEQYF | TGTGCCAGCAGCCAACCAACCGGGACAGGGCACTCCTACGAGCAGTACTTC
TRBJ2-7 | TRBV30 | TRBD2 | - | CAWSVRTSGTSYEQYF | TGTGCCTGGAGTGTTCGGACTAGCGGAACCTCCTACGAGCAGTACTTC
TRBJ2-5 | TRBV5-6 | - | - | CASSLLRGQETQYF | TGTGCCAGCAGCTTACTCAGGGGTCAAGAGACCCAGTACTTC
TRBJ1-2 | TRBV29-1 | - | - | CSVEEGGFYGYTF | TGCAGCGTTGAAGAGGGGGGATTCTATGGCTACACCTTC
TRBJ2-7 | TRBV19 | - | - | CASSSPGYSYEQYF | TGTGCCAGTAGTTCTCCGGGTTACTCCTACGAGCAGTACTTC
TRBJ2-2 | TRBV5-4 | TRBD2 | once | CASSLESGRAAGELFF | TGTGCCAGCAGCTTGGAGAGCGGGAGGGCCGCCGGGGAGCTGTTTTTT
TRBJ2-1 | TRBV29-1 | - | once | CSVESGRIYNEQFF | TGCAGCGTTGAATCGGGGAGAATCTACAATGAGCAGTTCTTC
TRBJ1-5 | TRBV19 | TRBD1 | - | CASSTNRGRDQPQHF | TGTGCCAGTAGTACGAACAGGGGGCGCGATCAGCCCCAGCATTTT
TRBJ1-6 | TRBV10-1 | - | - | CASSAFENSPLHF | TGCGCCAGCAGCGCCTTTGAGAATTCACCCCTCCACTTT
TRBJ2-5 | TRBV5-1 | TRBD2 | - | CASSFGLAGDLETQYF | TGCGCCAGCAGCTTCGGACTAGCCGGAGACCTGGAGACCCAGTACTTC
TRBJ2-7 | TRBV2 | - | few | CASSARRRFYEQYF | TGTGCCAGCAGTGCAAGACGGAGATTCTACGAGCAGTACTTC
TRBJ1-3 | TRBV4-2 | - | few | CASSQDISGNTIYF | TGTGCCAGCAGCCAAGATATCTCTGGAAACACCATATATTTT
TRBJ2-7 | TRBV4-1 | TRBD2 | - | CASSRGLADPEQYF | TGCGCCAGCAGCCGCGGACTAGCGGACCCCGAGCAGTACTTC
TRBJ1-5 | TRBV19 | TRBD1 | - | CASSPGQGRLSQHF | TGTGCCAGTAGTCCGGGACAGGGAAGGTTGTCCCAGCATTTT
TRBJ2-5 | TRBV7-3 | - | - | CASSFLAQETQYF | TGTGCCAGCAGCTTCCTAGCTCAAGAGACCCAGTACTTC
TRBJ2-7 | TRBV7-9 | - | - | CASSVDNPYEQYF | TGTGCCAGCAGCGTAGACAACCCCTACGAGCAGTACTTC
TRBJ1-1 | TRBV10-3 | - | - | CAISESRQNTEAFF | TGTGCCATCAGTGAGTCGCGACAAAACACTGAAGCTTTCTTT
TRBJ1-1 | TRBV12-5 | - | - | CASGLVLLGGESEAFF | TGTGCTAGTGGTTTGGTCCTATTAGGGGGGGAGTCTGAAGCTTTCTTT
TRBJ2-1 | TRBV21-1 | - | few | CASSKKVRDRVHNEQFF | TGTGCCAGCAGCAAGAAGGTCCGGGACAGGGTCCACAATGAGCAGTTCTTC
TRBJ1-5 | TRBV28 | TRBD1 | - | CASSARTGNNQPQHF | TGTGCCAGCAGTGCCCGGACAGGGAACAATCAGCCCCAGCATTTT
TRBJ1-3 | TRBV29-1 | TRBD1 | - | CSVSGGQLSGNTIYF | TGCAGCGTGTCCGGGGGACAGCTCTCTGGAAACACCATATATTTT
TRBJ1-5 | TRBV9 | - | - | CASSIEPGYQPQHF | TGTGCCAGCAGCATAGAGCCGGGGTATCAGCCCCAGCATTTT
TRBJ2-7 | TRBV6-5 | TRBD2 | - | CASSYTRRLAAYEQYF | TGTGCCAGCAGTTACACGCGTAGACTAGCGGCATACGAGCAGTACTTC
TRBJ1-5 | TRBV6-1 | TRBD1 | - | CASSMTGMGQPQHF | TGTGCCAGCAGTATGACAGGGATGGGTCAGCCCCAGCATTTT
TRBJ1-2 | TRBV7-8 | TRBD1 | - | CASSLQGAHSGYTF | TGTGCCAGCAGCTTACAGGGGGCGCATTCTGGCTACACCTTC
TRBJ2-7 | TRBV7-3 | - | - | CASSRGPTSEQYF | TGTGCCAGCAGCAGGGGTCCCACTTCCGAGCAGTACTTC
TRBJ1-1 | TRBV5-6 | TRBD1 | - | CASSPGGRNTEAFF | TGTGCCAGCAGCCCAGGGGGCAGGAACACTGAAGCTTTCTTT